The 30 T cell receptor beta chains listed next were all sequenced from one sample in a study of PD-1 blockade in classical Hodgkin lymphoma (dated by TCRdb to 2020 to 2022). The library was obtained by the immunoSEQ multiplex PCR assay. Sourced from immuneACCESS, this table was stored by TCRdb with only in-frame sequences that have V and J called. A share of the clones is absent; for the studies checked, an unresolved V gene accounts for under half, and the remainder has no known explanation. Recorded for this sample are 3,500 to 5,500 clones; around 62% of them occurred a single time. The top ten constitute roughly a third of the sample. This specimen's time point label, interpreted: cycle 1 day 1 (C1D1), immediately before nivolumab initiation. Relapse after autologous stem cell transplantation had occurred in all trial patients, and cohorts A, B and C were distinguished by prior brentuximab vedotin exposure.

Sequencing used peripheral blood mononuclear cells (PBMCs), obtained at baseline. The receptor source for this set is a human donor with classical Hodgkin lymphoma.

This clone is deemed medium-sized. Other nucleotide sequences in the sample specify the same CDR3. The rearrangement joins TRBV19 to TRBJ2-1, with 12 bases identical to TRBD2. V lost 3 bases to trimming and J lost 6 bases; unmatched junction nucleotides: 3. In germline, CDR1 is LNHDA, CDR2 SQIVND (reference sequence). The CDR3 length is 15 residues. The CDR3 DNA is TGTGCCAGTAGTATGACTAGCGGGAGCCTCAATGAGCAGTTCTTC. Translated: CASSMTSGSLNEQFF.

The chain uses TRBV11-2 and TRBJ1-1, with D maybe TRBD1 (6 bases). Germline loops: CDR1 SGHAT, CDR2 FQNNGV. The CDR3 is made up of 15 amino acids. The V end lost 4 bases, the J end lost 0 bases, and 12 bases lay between the germline ends. The CDR3 spells CASSSTGQMNTEAFF. In DNA, the CDR3 is TGTGCCAGCAGCTCCACAGGGCAAATGAACACTGAAGCTTTCTTT.

This clone counts as large (0.1 to 1%). The V and J genes are TRBV7-2 and TRBJ2-1; 9 bases are shared with TRBD2. Germline loops: CDR1 SGHTA, CDR2 FQGNSA. Germline trimming cut 4 bases from V and 7 bases from J; bases unmatched to any gene: 11. CDR3 length: 16 amino acids. The CDR3 DNA reads TGTGCCAGCAGCTCTCGGACTAGCGCGGTGAGAAATGAGCAGTTCTTC. This sequence encodes CASSSRTSAVRNEQFF.

The V and J genes are TRBV7-3 and TRBJ2-2; D gene unclear. There are 12 residues in the CDR3. V lost 4 bases to trimming and J lost 0 bases, with 0 bases between them. CDR1 and CDR2 (germline): SGHTA, FQGTGA. The CDR3 nucleotides are TGTGCCAGCAGCTCGAACACCGGGGAGCTGTTTTTT. Protein product: CASSSNTGELFF.

In its sample, this clone was seen a few times. Other DNA sequences in the same sample also yield this CDR3. This rearrangement joins TRBV18 to TRBJ1-2, with D unclear. Deletions cut 3 bases from V and 4 bases from J, with 12 bases between. The CDR3 has 14 amino acids. Germline CDR1 KGHSH, CDR2 LQKENI. For the CDR3, the DNA is TGTGCCAGCTCACCCCCGACGGAGTCCTATGGCTACACCTTC. It encodes CASSPPTESYGYTF. The whole variable domain, remainder taken from reference TRBV18 and TRBJ1-2, is NAGVMQNPRHLVRRRGQEARLRCSPMKGHSHVYWYRQLPEEGLKFMVYLQKENIIDESGMPKERFSAEFPKEGPSILRIQQVVRGDSAAYFCASSPPTESYGYTFGSGTRLTVV.

This clone rates as medium-sized. The chain combines TRBV6-5 with TRBJ1-5; D might be TRBD1 (6 bases). Trimming shortened V by 3 bases and J by 8 bases, and 17 bases separated the two germline ends. CDR3 length: 15 amino acids. CDR1 is MNHEY, CDR2 SVGAGI, per germline. The CDR3 DNA is TGTGCCAGCAGTTATTCCGGGACACCGAAGGAGCCCCAGCATTTT. Encoded protein: CASSYSGTPKEPQHF.

The chain carries TRBV5-8 and TRBJ1-3; no clear D. V lost 6 bases and J lost 0, with 10 bases in between. Germline CDR1 is SGHTS and CDR2 is YDEGEE. The CDR3 is 14 residues long. The CDR3 coding sequence is TGTGCCAGCAAGGAGGGTCTCTCTGGAAACACCATATATTTT. It yields the protein CASKEGLSGNTIYF.

The chain recombines TRBV10-1 with TRBJ1-1, with no clear D. Germline V gene lookup returns CDR1 WNHNN and CDR2 SYGVQD (reference sequence). The CDR3 length is 12 residues. V gave up 3 bases and J gave up 7 bases, with 9 bases separating them. The CDR3 coding sequence is TGCGCCAGCAGTGACCGGAGGAGTGAAGCTTTCTTT. Translating gives CASSDRRSEAFF.

The V gene is TRBV25-1, the J gene TRBJ2-2; 8 bases fit TRBD1. The CDR3 covers 15 residues. The germline CDR1 and CDR2 sequences are MGHDK and SYGVNS. V shed 3 bases and J 2 bases; nucleotides not matched to a gene: 2. The DNA of the CDR3 is TGTGCCAGCAGTGACCCAGGGGGCAACACCGGGGAGCTGTTTTTT. Amino acids: CASSDPGGNTGELFF.

The chain couples TRBV27 to TRBJ2-3; D is perhaps TRBD1 (5 bases). CDR1 and CDR2 from the germline V gene are MNHEY and SMNVEV (reference sequence). The CDR3 is 16 amino acids. V lost 5 bases to trimming and J lost 2 bases, with 17 bases between them. CDR3 amino acids: CASSQGIYLPTDTQYF. CDR3 coding DNA: TGTGCCAGCAGTCAGGGTATCTACCTACCCACAGATACGCAGTATTTT.

The chain uses TRBV29-1 and TRBJ2-5; D could derive from TRBD1 or TRBD2 (5 bases each). Germline V lookup: CDR1 SQVTM, CDR2 ANQGSEA. CDR3 length equals 14 residues. V was cut by 7 bases and J by 5 bases, with 20 bases left in between. Written as DNA, the CDR3 is TGCAGCGGTTTCGCCGGGGCGAGCGTGGAGACCCAGTACTTC. The encoded protein is CSGFAGASVETQYF.

The chain employs TRBV6-9 and TRBJ1-1; a weak D match, TRBD1 (6 bases). Germline CDR1 is MNHGY and CDR2 is SVAAGI. The CDR3 spans 13 residues. Deletions cut 5 bases from V and 5 bases from J, with 12 bases between. The CDR3 spells CASSKQGGTEAFF. For the CDR3, the DNA is TGTGCCAGCAGTAAACAGGGTGGTACTGAAGCTTTCTTT.

This clone was seen just once. The chain combines TRBV30 with TRBJ1-3; D is ambiguous. Germline V gene data show CDR1 as GTSNPN and CDR2 as SVGIG (reference sequence). There are 14 residues in the CDR3. V shed 4 bases and J shed 0 bases, with 10 bases lying between them. The CDR3 sequence: CAWTRPSSGNTIYF. CDR3 in DNA: TGTGCCTGGACACGGCCTAGCTCTGGAAACACCATATATTTT. The full variable domain, in which reference TRBV30 and TRBJ1-3 provide the parts outside the CDR3, is SQTIHQWPATLVQPVGSPLSLECTVEGTSNPNLYWYRQAAGRGLQLLFYSVGIGQISSEVPQNLSASRPQDRQFILSSKKLLLSDSGFYLCAWTRPSSGNTIYFGEGSWLTVV.

This clone is medium-sized in the sample. J is TRBJ2-1 and V is TRBV7-6; D may be TRBD2 (5 bases). CDR1 is SGHVS and CDR2 is FNYEAQ in the germline V gene. CDR3 size: 12 residues. Between the trimmed V and J ends, which lost 4 bases and 7 bases, there was a span of 8 bases. CDR3 residues: CASSSPGNEQFF. The CDR3 bases are TGTGCCAGCAGCTCCCCGGGGAATGAGCAGTTCTTC.

V and J are TRBV18 and TRBJ1-1, with unresolved D. V lost 3 bases, J lost 5 bases, and 10 bases lay in between. CDR1 and CDR2 from the germline V gene are KGHSH and LQKENI. This CDR3 has 13 residues. The CDR3 here is CASSPQVGTEAFF. For the CDR3, the DNA is TGTGCCAGCTCACCCCAGGTGGGGACTGAAGCTTTCTTT.

V gene TRBV7-2 combines with J gene TRBJ2-3, with 8 bases lining up with TRBD2. Trimming took 7 bases from V and 5 from J; bases not matched to a gene: 2. Germline V gene sequence: CDR1 SGHTA, CDR2 FQGNSA. This CDR3 has 12 amino acids. This chain's CDR3 is CASNGGGDTQYF. The DNA of the CDR3 is TGTGCCAGCAACGGGGGGGGAGATACGCAGTATTTT.

The V call is TRBV10-2, the J call TRBJ2-6; TRBD1 aligns across 7 bases. CDR1 is WSHSY and CDR2 is SAAADI in the germline V gene. With V trimmed by 3 bases and J by 4 bases, 9 bases remained unmatched. The CDR3 consists of 17 residues. The CDR3 sequence is CASSESTTGSGANVLTF. In DNA, the CDR3 is TGCGCCAGCAGTGAATCTACGACAGGGTCCGGGGCCAACGTCCTGACTTTC.

This clone was observed a handful of times. This chain joins TRBV19 and TRBJ2-2; D is unresolved. This CDR3 has 15 residues. Trimming pared 10 bases from V and 1 base from J, leaving 16 bases between. Looked up from germline, CDR1 is LNHDA and CDR2 is SQIVND (reference sequence). CDR3 DNA: TGTGCCACTCCATTTGGGGATGGGAACACCGGGGAGCTGTTTTTT. Residues: CATPFGDGNTGELFF. The whole variable domain, filled in from reference TRBV19 and TRBJ2-2, reads DGGITQSPKYLFRKEGQNVTLSCEQNLNHDAMYWYRQDPGQGLRLIYYSQIVNDFQKGDIAEGYSVSREKKESFPLTVTSAQKNPTAFYLCATPFGDGNTGELFFGEGSRLTVL.

V gene TRBV5-6 combines with J gene TRBJ2-7; possible D gene TRBD2, 5 bases. Germline values: CDR1 SGHDT, CDR2 YYEEEE. There are 16 residues in the CDR3. The germline V and J ends were trimmed by 3 bases and 2 bases, with 18 bases remaining between them. The CDR3 loop reads CASSSTGRAAPYEQYF. The CDR3 nucleotides read TGTGCCAGCAGCTCTACTGGCCGAGCGGCCCCCTACGAGCAGTACTTC.

This clone was found once. The chain couples TRBV6-5 to TRBJ2-2, with D hard to call. V was cut by 4 bases and J by 0 bases, with 3 bases left in between. This CDR3 is built from 13 residues. Germline values: CDR1 MNHEY, CDR2 SVGAGI. The CDR3 is CASSSSNTGELFF. For the CDR3, the DNA is TGTGCCAGCAGTTCATCGAACACCGGGGAGCTGTTTTTT.

The rearrangement links TRBV27 to TRBJ1-4; the match to TRBD1 covers 7 bases. The CDR3 runs to 17 residues. The germline gives CDR1 MNHEY, CDR2 SMNVEV (reference sequence). Trimming at V came to 6 bases and at J to 2 bases, leaving 12 bases not matched to a gene. The DNA of the CDR3 is TGTGCCAGCAGCCCTCGGGGAGGGGGCGCGACTAATGAAAAACTGTTTTTT. Translating gives CASSPRGGGATNEKLFF.

This chain joins TRBV15 and TRBJ2-5; D possibly matches TRBD1 or TRBD2 (6 bases each). Germline assignment: CDR1 LNHNV and CDR2 YYDKDF (reference sequence). V lost 3 bases and J lost 5, with 22 bases in between. The CDR3 has 17 residues. CDR3 nucleotides: TGTGCCACCAGCAGGGAGGGGGGCCGGGGAGCCCGGGAGACCCAGTACTTC. It translates to CATSREGGRGARETQYF. Supplemented by reference TRBV15 and TRBJ2-5, the full variable domain reads DAMVIQNPRYQVTQFGKPVTLSCSQTLNHNVMYWYQQKSSQAPKLLFHYYDKDFNNEADTPDNFQSRRPNTSFCFLDIRSPGLGDTAMYLCATSREGGRGARETQYFGPGTRLLVL.

The chain is built from TRBV4-3 and TRBJ2-7; no clear D gene. Germline V CDR1 and CDR2: LGHNA, YSLEER. The CDR3 is 15 residues long. Trimming removed 0 bases from V and 3 bases from J, with 12 bases in between. The CDR3 nucleotides are TGCGCCAGCAGCCAAGATCCCGCCCAGGTCTACGAGCAGTACTTC. Translated, it gives CASSQDPAQVYEQYF.

Of note for this clone: This likely came from a read error, as a far larger clone is one base away. This CDR3 is also generated by other DNA sequences in the sample. The chain is built from TRBV27 and TRBJ1-2, with D unclear. V shed 4 bases and J shed 3 bases, with 15 bases lying between them. Germline-derived CDR1 and CDR2 are MNHEY and SMNVEV (reference sequence). This CDR3 comprises 15 residues. The CDR3 protein is CASSSSGASYYGYTF. The CDR3 nucleotides are TGTGCCAGCAGTTCGTCAGGAGCGTCTTACTATGGCTACACCTTC.

Comment on this clone: An end of the junction differs from the germline gene, which may be a read error. The sample holds other DNA sequences that translate to the same CDR3. The gene calls are TRBV7-3 and TRBJ2-6; TRBD1 is a possible D gene (5 bases). Germline CDR1 is SGHTA and CDR2 is FQGTGA. The CDR3 has 16 residues. CDR3 residues: CASSPPGSSGANVLTF. Here the CDR3 DNA reads TGTGCCAGCAGTCCCCCGGGCAGCTCTGGGGCCAACGTTCTGACTTTC.

The chain links TRBV6-5 to TRBJ2-1; D unclear. CDR1 is MNHEY, CDR2 SVGAGI, per germline. V lost 2 bases and J 3 bases, leaving 5 bases between the germline ends. The CDR3 consists of 13 residues. The DNA of the CDR3 is TGTGCCAGCAGTTACGAGGACTACAATGAGCAGTTCTTC. This codes for CASSYEDYNEQFF.

The rearrangement links TRBV4-3 to TRBJ2-7, with D perhaps TRBD2 (7 bases). The CDR3 extends over 14 amino acids. Germline V gene lookup returns CDR1 LGHNA and CDR2 YSLEER. Trimming took off 4 bases at V and 2 bases at J, with 12 bases between the two ends. The CDR3 coding sequence is TGCGCCAGCAGCCTATACGGGGGGCCCTACGAGCAGTACTTC. The encoded protein is CASSLYGGPYEQYF.

The sample holds a few counts of this clone. This rearrangement joins TRBV25-1 to TRBJ2-1, with 7 bases identical to TRBD1. With 7 bases clipped from V and 6 bases from J, the junction kept 6 bases outside the gene matches. The CDR3 totals 13 residues. Germline V gives CDR1 MGHDK, CDR2 SYGVNS. CDR3 loop: CASTGSGGNEQFF. CDR3 in DNA: TGTGCCAGCACAGGTTCAGGGGGCAATGAGCAGTTCTTC.

This clone was observed a few times. The chain has TRBV7-2 and TRBJ2-7; D is ambiguous. V was cut by 0 bases and J by 6 bases, with 12 bases left in between. The CDR3 sequence is 14 residues long. CDR1 SGHTA and CDR2 FQGNSA come from the germline V gene. The CDR3, as DNA: TGTGCCAGCAGCTTAGCACGAGGTGGTGGCGAGCAGTACTTC. Residues: CASSLARGGGEQYF.

Regarding this clone: Since no conserved phenylalanine or tryptophan closes the CDR3, a read error is the likely cause. It is unclear where the CDR3 begins or ends on the DNA, so no DNA is shown, and the CDR3 is as TCRdb lists it. V gene TRBV2 combines with J gene TRBJ1-1; the table's D call of TRBD1 was not tested on the DNA. The V gene's germline CDR1 is SNHLY and CDR2 FYNNEI. The CDR3 adds up to 11 amino acids, both ends counted. The CDR3 here is CASSVDRWALM.